This T cell receptor beta chain was recorded in a study of spatial heterogeneity in lung cancer. About the research overall: Untreated early-stage non-small cell lung cancer patients, approximately 79 in total, were the donors. Available follow-up PBMC samples, collected a median of about two years post-resection, were sequenced.

TCRdb fed the 5' RACE reads into MiXCR, producing one record per CDR3 protein. The sample holds approximately 43,000 distinct CDR3 sequences; roughly a tenth are singletons and the top ten take approximately 17%. Study results and limitations: Among blood samples, ubiquitous expanded tumor TCRs appeared more at resection than at follow-up.

With V trimmed by 3 bases and J by 7 bases, 9 bases remained unmatched. This CDR3 is built from 15 residues. CDR1 SGHRS and CDR2 YFSETQ come from the germline V gene. As regards this clonotype: Its specificity is unknown.

Regarding time point: blood at routine non-recurrence follow-up after resection. Tumor, nontumor lung or frozen PBMC supplied whole RNA that was sequenced unsorted. The V gene is TRBV5-1, the J gene TRBJ2-1; 8 bases match TRBD1. Sequencing was performed on PBMCs, taken at follow-up. This sequence originates from a female donor with early-stage non-small cell lung cancer. In DNA form, the CDR3 reads TGCGCCAGCAGCTCCACAGGGGGAGTAGGAAATGAGCAGTTCTTC. Encoded protein: CASSSTGGVGNEQFF.